This T cell receptor delta chain was captured by sequencing in a study of gamma-delta chains in newborns, infants, children. Study information: Innate gammadelta T cells reportedly expand polyclonally right after birth, driven by microbial exposure, per the title.

Note on this clone: Relative to the germline gene, one junction end is altered; a read error may explain this. This specimen includes other DNA sequences encoding the same CDR3.

TCRdb reanalysed the reads with CATT. The data hold a few thousand delta-chain clones, with around 50% observed a single time. Germline-derived CDR1 and CDR2 are TSWWSYY and QGS. The CDR3 is 18 amino acids. The genes are TRDV1 and TRDJ1; 12 nucleotides line up with TRDD3. Sequences were obtained from blood. The clonotype was recovered from a child who received the measles vaccine. The chain's CDR3 is CALGEQPGQLGDTRQLIF. CDR3 in DNA: TGCGCTCTTGGGGAACAACCCGGGCAACTGGGGGATACCAGGCAACTCATCTTT.